One and the same sample provided the 21 T cell receptor beta chains below, sequenced in a study of blood T cell repertoires in COVID-19 (dated by TCRdb to the early 2020s). Library preparation employed the immunoSEQ multiplex PCR assay. Imported from immuneACCESS, the table was reduced by TCRdb to in-frame sequences with V and J called. These copies leave out some clones; in studies compared against another copy, an unresolved V gene accounts for under half, and the cause of the remainder is not known. A total of approximately 250,000 clones appear in this sample, 84% of them only once. Around 2% of the sample is held by the ten biggest clonotypes. Sequencing was done on a sample of peripheral blood. The receptors shown here come from a man aged 40-55 years who had recovered from COVID-19.

This clone showed up just a few times. The V and J genes are TRBV6-1 and TRBJ1-2; D is undetermined. CDR1 and CDR2 (germline): MNHNS, SASEGT. V was pared by 2 bases and J by 8 bases, with 12 bases between. The CDR3 extends over 13 amino acids. DNA of the CDR3: TGTGCCAGCAGTGAACCGACCCGAGGGGGCTACACCTTC. Translated, it gives CASSEPTRGGYTF.

J is TRBJ2-2 and V is TRBV11-3; 7 nucleotides agree with TRBD2. The V gene end was trimmed by 5 bases and the J gene end by 5 bases; junction bases not matched to a gene: 11. The germline V gene encodes CDR1 SGHNT and CDR2 YENEEA. The CDR3 totals 16 residues. The CDR3 DNA sequence: TGTGCCAGCAGCAGCGGGACGATAAGAGGGACCGGGGAGCTGTTTTTT. Translation: CASSSGTIRGTGELFF.

The chain couples TRBV7-9 to TRBJ1-2; D remains ambiguous. Trimming took off 3 bases at V and 2 bases at J, with 7 bases between the two ends. This CDR3 is 13 amino acids long. CDR1 is SEHNR and CDR2 is FQNEAQ in the germline V gene (reference sequence). The CDR3 sequence is CASSFSGNYGYTF. As DNA, the CDR3 is TGTGCCAGCAGCTTTTCCGGGAACTATGGCTACACCTTC.

This clone was counted once. V and J are TRBV6-5 and TRBJ1-1; D gene uncertain. CDR1 is MNHEY, CDR2 SVGAGI, per germline. The CDR3 contains 13 residues. Deletions cut 8 bases from V and 6 bases from J, with 16 bases between. This CDR3 reads CASFDRLGPEAFF. CDR3 nucleotides: TGTGCCAGCTTTGACCGTTTGGGCCCTGAAGCTTTCTTT.

The CDR3: CASSLLEYNSPLHF. CDR3 DNA sequence: TGTGCCAGCAGCTTATTAGAATATAATTCACCCCTCCACTTT. V and J are TRBV7-9 and TRBJ1-6, with D unclear. Germline loops: CDR1 SEHNR, CDR2 FQNEAQ (reference sequence). Between the trimmed V and J ends, which lost 2 bases and 4 bases, there was a span of 6 bases. CDR3 length equals 14 residues.

In this sample, this clone turned up once. This rearrangement joins TRBV27 to TRBJ1-5; TRBD1 matches 9 bases. V dropped 5 bases and J dropped 2; count of bases not matched to a gene: 7. This CDR3 region has 16 residues. The germline CDR1 and CDR2 sequences are MNHEY and SMNVEV (reference sequence). The CDR3 reads CASSPTGGEGNQPQHF. As DNA, the CDR3 is TGTGCCAGCAGTCCTACAGGGGGCGAGGGCAATCAGCCCCAGCATTTT.

This clone was counted only a few times. The V call is TRBV9, the J call TRBJ2-5; 14 bases line up with TRBD2. Germline V gene sequence: CDR1 SGDLS, CDR2 YYNGEE. With 4 bases clipped from V and 4 bases from J, the junction kept 6 bases outside the gene matches. The CDR3 has 16 residues. CDR3 residues: CASSLIGTSGGETQYF. Here the CDR3 DNA reads TGTGCCAGCAGCCTCATTGGGACTAGCGGGGGAGAGACCCAGTACTTC. The variable domain in full, with the rest retrieved from reference TRBV9 and TRBJ2-5, is DSGVTQTPKHLITATGQRVTLRCSPRSGDLSVYWYQQSLDQGLQFLIQYYNGEERAKGNILERFSAQQFPDLHSELNLSSLELGDSALYFCASSLIGTSGGETQYFGPGTRLLVL.

This clone was picked up a small number of times. The chain recombines TRBV27 with TRBJ1-3; 7 nucleotides line up with TRBD1. Germline V CDR1 and CDR2: MNHEY, SMNVEV (reference sequence). This CDR3 has 17 amino acids. The V gene end was trimmed by 0 bases and the J gene end by 3 bases; junction bases not matched to a gene: 8. Here the CDR3 DNA reads TGTGCCAGCAGTTTATCGTCGTGGCAGGGGGTTGGAAACACCATATATTTT. This translates into CASSLSSWQGVGNTIYF.

The chain couples TRBV9 to TRBJ2-7; 9 bases align to TRBD2. After removal of 0 bases from V and 0 bases from J, the junction contained 4 bases not matched to a gene. The CDR3 has 16 amino acids. The germline V gene encodes CDR1 SGDLS and CDR2 YYNGEE. The CDR3: CASSVGLAESSYEQYF. CDR3 in DNA: TGTGCCAGCAGCGTAGGACTAGCGGAGAGCTCCTACGAGCAGTACTTC. Together with reference TRBV9 and TRBJ2-7, the CDR3 gives the full variable domain: DSGVTQTPKHLITATGQRVTLRCSPRSGDLSVYWYQQSLDQGLQFLIQYYNGEERAKGNILERFSAQQFPDLHSELNLSSLELGDSALYFCASSVGLAESSYEQYFGPGTRLTVT.

The gene calls are TRBV6-2 or TRBV6-3 and TRBJ2-7, with 10 bases identical to TRBD1. The CDR3 consists of 14 residues. Trimming cost V 2 bases and J 6 bases; bases outside gene matches: 4. CDR1 MNHEY and CDR2 SVGEGT come from the germline V gene. In DNA, the CDR3 is TGTGCCAGCAGTTACGGGACAGGGGAGGTCGAGCAGTACTTC. This sequence encodes CASSYGTGEVEQYF.

The CDR3 sequence: CSASSWPNTEAFF. In nucleotides, the CDR3 is TGCAGTGCTAGTTCATGGCCGAACACTGAAGCTTTCTTT. J is TRBJ1-1 and V is TRBV20-1; D remains ambiguous. The CDR3 has 13 amino acids. The ends were cut back, 3 bases at V and 1 base at J, with 9 bases in the middle. Germline values: CDR1 DFQATT, CDR2 SNEGSKA (reference sequence).

This rearrangement joins TRBV27 to TRBJ1-4; 9 bases agree with TRBD1. This CDR3 contains 16 residues. Losses at the gene ends were 4 bases for V and 7 bases for J; bases not matched to a gene: 10. Germline V gives CDR1 MNHEY, CDR2 SMNVEV (reference sequence). In DNA, the CDR3 is TGTGCCAGCAGTTCACAAGGACAGGGGCTAACTGAAAAACTGTTTTTT. This encodes CASSSQGQGLTEKLFF.

V is TRBV3-1 (or the pseudogene TRBV3-2) and J is TRBJ2-1; no reliable D call. There are 14 residues in the CDR3. Germline V CDR1 and CDR2: LGHDT, YNNKEL (reference sequence). V lost 5 bases, J lost 3 bases, and 11 bases lay in between. CDR3 sequence: CASSTSAYYNEQFF. The CDR3 nucleotides are TGTGCCAGCAGCACTTCAGCGTACTACAATGAGCAGTTCTTC.

The chain employs TRBV28 and TRBJ2-7; D is ambiguous. Trimming removed 3 bases from V and 3 bases from J, with 6 bases in between. CDR3 length equals 12 residues. Germline CDR1 reads MDHEN; CDR2 reads SYDVKM. In DNA form, the CDR3 reads TGTGCCAGCAGTTTTAACAACTACGAGCAGTACTTC. Translated: CASSFNNYEQYF.

This chain joins TRBV2 and TRBJ2-1, with D maybe TRBD2 (6 bases). Trimming left V 3 bases short and J 6 bases short, with 15 bases between. This CDR3 region has 15 residues. CDR1 and CDR2 from the germline V gene are SNHLY and FYNNEI. CDR3 residues: CASSDRLVPANEQFF. The CDR3 region has the DNA TGTGCCAGCAGTGACAGACTAGTACCGGCCAATGAGCAGTTCTTC. Variable domain in full (rest from reference TRBV2 and TRBJ2-1): EPEVTQTPSHQVTQMGQEVILRCVPISNHLYFYWYRQILGQKVEFLVSFYNNEISEKSEIFDDQFSVERPDGSNFTLKIRSTKLEDSAMYFCASSDRLVPANEQFFGPGTRLTVL.

The V gene is TRBV12-5, the J gene TRBJ1-3; D not certain. The CDR3 length is 14 residues. The ends were cut back, 4 bases at V and 0 bases at J, with 7 bases in the middle. CDR1 is LGHNT, CDR2 FRNRAP, per germline. CDR3 bases: TGTGCTAGTGGTTCAACCTACTCTGGAAACACCATATATTTT. Its translation is CASGSTYSGNTIYF.

This chain uses TRBV19 with TRBJ1-4; 7 nucleotides line up with TRBD1. CDR3 size: 14 residues. The ends lost 5 bases at V and 4 bases at J; junction bases unmatched: 4. The V gene's germline CDR1 is LNHDA and CDR2 SQIVND (reference sequence). The CDR3 DNA reads as TGTGCCAGTAGTTTGACAGGGATTAATGAAAAACTGTTTTTT. Translation: CASSLTGINEKLFF.

The rearrangement uses TRBV2 and TRBJ2-5, with 9 bases lining up with TRBD1. The CDR3 is 15 amino acids. J lost 2 bases, V lost 6 bases, and 7 bases had no gene match. From germline, CDR1 is SNHLY and CDR2 FYNNEI. This CDR3 is CASRDGTGKQETQYF. CDR3 DNA: TGTGCCAGCAGGGACGGGACAGGGAAACAAGAGACCCAGTACTTC.

This chain connects TRBV5-1 to TRBJ2-1, with 8 bases matching TRBD2. This CDR3 region has 17 residues. With 4 bases clipped from V and 3 bases from J, the junction kept 12 bases outside the gene matches. Looked up from germline, CDR1 is SGHRS and CDR2 is YFSETQ. The CDR3 sequence: CASSIGRSGSLYNEQFF. Here the CDR3 DNA reads TGCGCCAGCAGCATTGGCAGGAGCGGGAGTCTCTACAATGAGCAGTTCTTC.

The chain links TRBV19 to TRBJ2-5; tentative D call: TRBD2 (6 bases). The CDR3 has 16 amino acids. Germline V gene sequence: CDR1 LNHDA, CDR2 SQIVND (reference sequence). Trimming removed 6 bases at V and 0 bases at J, with 17 bases between. The CDR3 region has the DNA TGTGCCAGTAGCCCCGCACGGGCGGGATACCAAGAGACCCAGTACTTC. This gives the protein CASSPARAGYQETQYF.

The V call is TRBV6-2 or TRBV6-3, the J call TRBJ2-7; 7 positions agree with TRBD1. V lost 5 bases and J lost 3; bases outside the gene matches: 10. This CDR3 is 15 amino acids long. CDR1 is MNHEY, CDR2 SVGEGT, per germline. For the CDR3, the DNA is TGTGCCAGCAGTCAGGTACAGGGGCTGTACTACGAGCAGTACTTC. This gives the protein CASSQVQGLYYEQYF.